This T cell receptor beta chain derives from a study of OX40 agonist ivuxolimab in advanced cancers. On the study more broadly: Patients were under 90% male with ages roughly 23 to 90, mean around 58. Prior therapy, whether anti-PD-1, anti-PD-L1 or anti-CTLA-4, was allowed, and roughly 41% had some.

Some clones are missing from TCRdb's copy, which holds only in-frame ones; the method was immunoSEQ multiplex PCR. The data contain fewer than 85,000 clones, 88% of them singletons. Germline V gene sequence: CDR1 ENHRY, CDR2 SYGVKD. The CDR3 spans 16 residues. Trimming at V came to 3 bases and at J to 6 bases, leaving 9 bases not matched to a gene. Study observations and caveats: Relative to CD4+, CD8+ T cells held more expanded clones on average.

Regarding this clone: Its antigen remains unidentified.

This specimen consisted of CD4+ or CD8+ T cells sorted from blood, obtained in a trial of the OX40 agonist ivuxolimab. The TCR sequence derives from an adult with an advanced solid tumor such as melanoma, head and neck, liver or kidney cancer. V is TRBV10-3 and J is TRBJ2-3, with 10 positions matching TRBD2. The CDR3 reads CAISEEVRTSGDTQYF. The DNA of the CDR3 is TGTGCCATCAGTGAAGAGGTGAGGACTAGCGGCGATACGCAGTATTTT.